Listed below are T cell receptor beta chains from one sample, sequenced in a study of early T cells in non-severe SARS-CoV-2 infection. TCRdb ran MiXCR on the 5' RACE reads and lists one entry per CDR3 protein. This sample has 70,000 or so distinct CDR3 sequences, with around 10% found just once. Sequences were derived from whole blood, sampled at baseline. The receptors shown here come from an adult who was a healthcare worker with PCR-confirmed SARS-CoV-2 infection or an uninfected control (not recorded which). CDR3s include the opening cysteine and the closing phenylalanine or tryptophan. D genes are given only for firm matches. Expanded clones are given a class, and other clones once, few, many or no size at all.

J | size | D | V | length | DNA | CDR3
TRBJ1-5 | many | TRBD1 | TRBV6-1 | 17 | TGTGCCAGCACCCAATCAACCTCCGGGACAGGGAATCAGCCCCAGCATTTT | CASTQSTSGTGNQPQHF
TRBJ1-2 | many | - | TRBV6-1 | 15 | TGTGCCAGCAGTGAAACATTGCTGACAAGCTATGGCTACACCTTC | CASSETLLTSYGYTF
TRBJ1-4 | - | - | TRBV7-3 | 17 | TGTGCCAGCAGCTTTCGGGTCTTATCCGCAAATAATGAAAAACTGTTTTTT | CASSFRVLSANNEKLFF
TRBJ1-1 | - | TRBD1 | TRBV15 | 16 | TGTGCCACCAGCAGAGAACCAGGGGGCCCCCCGACTGAAGCTTTCTTT | CATSREPGGPPTEAFF
TRBJ1-1 | few | - | TRBV7-6 | 13 | TGTGCCAGCAGTCCCACGGCGAGGACTGAAGCTTTCTTT | CASSPTARTEAFF
TRBJ1-1 | few | - | TRBV12-3/TRBV12-4 | 12 | TGTGCCAGCAGTTCCCTAGGGACAGAAGCTTTCTTT | CASSSLGTEAFF
TRBJ2-2 | few | - | TRBV7-2 | 14 | TGTGCCAGCAGCCCGTGGACATCCCGTAGGGAGCTGTTTTTT | CASSPWTSRRELFF
TRBJ2-7 | many | TRBD1 | TRBV27 | 16 | TGTGCCAGCAGTAGGTCGACAGGGCCCCCCTCCTACGAGCAGTACTTC | CASSRSTGPPSYEQYF
TRBJ1-1 | many | - | TRBV11-2 | 15 | TGTGCCAGCAGCTTACTCACCGGGACCAACACTGAAGCTTTCTTT | CASSLLTGTNTEAFF
TRBJ2-3 | - | - | TRBV7-2 | 14 | TGTGCCAGCAGCTCCCGGGCCGGGGCAGATACGCAGTATTTT | CASSSRAGADTQYF
TRBJ1-2 | many | TRBD1 | TRBV6-5 | 14 | TGTGCCAGCACCTCAGGGGGCGGCCACTATGGCTACACCTTC | CASTSGGGHYGYTF
TRBJ2-7 | many | - | TRBV25-1 | 13 | TGTGCCAGCAGTAGTAGCTCTCACTACGAGCAGTACTTC | CASSSSSHYEQYF
TRBJ1-1 | - | - | TRBV6-1 | 13 | TGTGCCAGCAGTGACCAGAGTTTCACTGAAGCTTTCTTT | CASSDQSFTEAFF
TRBJ2-2 | - | - | TRBV6-5 | 13 | TGTGCCAGCAAGAGGTCTGACACCGGGGAGCTGTTTTTT | CASKRSDTGELFF
TRBJ2-7 | - | - | TRBV25-1 | 11 | TGTGCCAGCAGACAAGGGGGCGAGCAGTACTTC | CASRQGGEQYF
TRBJ2-3 | - | TRBD2 | TRBV3-1 | 17 | TGTGCCAGCAGCCAAGATCTTGGGCGGGGGGCCGGAGATACGCAGTATTTT | CASSQDLGRGAGDTQYF
TRBJ1-6 | - | TRBD1 | TRBV6-6 | 17 | TGTGCCAGCAGTTACTCGGAGGTAGACAGGGGGAATTCACCCCTCCACTTT | CASSYSEVDRGNSPLHF